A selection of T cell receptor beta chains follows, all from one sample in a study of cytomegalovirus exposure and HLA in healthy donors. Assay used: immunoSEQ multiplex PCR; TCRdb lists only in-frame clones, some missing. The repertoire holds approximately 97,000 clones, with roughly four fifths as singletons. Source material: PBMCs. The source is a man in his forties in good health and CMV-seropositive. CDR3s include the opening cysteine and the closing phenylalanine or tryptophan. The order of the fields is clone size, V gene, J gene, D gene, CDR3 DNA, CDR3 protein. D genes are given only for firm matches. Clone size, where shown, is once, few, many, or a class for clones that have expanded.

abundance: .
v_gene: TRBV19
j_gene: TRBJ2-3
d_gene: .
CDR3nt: TGTGCCAGTAGCCTTACAGGGTACGGGTGGCCAGATACGCAGTATTTT
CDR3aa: CASSLTGYGWPDTQYF

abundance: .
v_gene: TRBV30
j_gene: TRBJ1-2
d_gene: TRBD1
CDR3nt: TGTGCCTGGAGTGTCCAAACAGGGGTTGGTGGCTACACCTTC
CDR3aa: CAWSVQTGVGGYTF

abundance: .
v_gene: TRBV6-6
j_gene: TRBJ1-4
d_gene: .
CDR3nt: TGTGCCAGCATCCAAAGGGGGGGGATTGAAAAACTGTTTTTT
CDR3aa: CASIQRGGIEKLFF

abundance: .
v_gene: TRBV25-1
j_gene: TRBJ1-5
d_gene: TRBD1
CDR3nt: TGTGCCAGCAGTCCGGGACAGGGTCATCAGCCCCAGCATTTT
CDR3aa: CASSPGQGHQPQHF

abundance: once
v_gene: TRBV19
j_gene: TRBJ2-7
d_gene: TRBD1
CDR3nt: TGTGCCAGTAGTATTGGGGCAGGGGGTTTCTACGAGCAGTACTTC
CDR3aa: CASSIGAGGFYEQYF

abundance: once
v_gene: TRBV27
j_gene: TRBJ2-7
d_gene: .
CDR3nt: TGTGCCAGCTGGTCGGACCGGAGGGCCTACGAGCAGTACTTC
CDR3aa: CASWSDRRAYEQYF

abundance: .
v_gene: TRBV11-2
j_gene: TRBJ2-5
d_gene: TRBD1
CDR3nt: TGTGCCAGCAGCTTAGATGGTAACAGGGGTCAGACCCAGTACTTC
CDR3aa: CASSLDGNRGQTQYF

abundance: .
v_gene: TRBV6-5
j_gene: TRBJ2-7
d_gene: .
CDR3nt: TGTGCCAGCAGTTACGTGCAGGGGCCTTACGAGCAGTACTTC
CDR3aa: CASSYVQGPYEQYF

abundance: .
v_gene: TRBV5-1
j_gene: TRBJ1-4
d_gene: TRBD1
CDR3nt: TGCGCCAGCAGCTTGGGCGGGGACAGGGTCTTTGAAAAACTGTTTTTT
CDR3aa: CASSLGGDRVFEKLFF

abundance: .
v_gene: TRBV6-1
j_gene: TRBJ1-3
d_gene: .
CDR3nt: TGTGCCAGCAGGGAGGGAGGGAGCTCTGGAAACACCATATATTTT
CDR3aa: CASREGGSSGNTIYF

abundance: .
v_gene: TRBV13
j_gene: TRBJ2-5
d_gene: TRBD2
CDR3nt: TGTGCCAGCAGTATCCCTAGCGGGAGTATGGAGACCCAGTACTTC
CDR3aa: CASSIPSGSMETQYF

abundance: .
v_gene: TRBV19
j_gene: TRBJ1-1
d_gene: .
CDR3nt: TGTGGGACAGCACAGCCAAACACTGAAGCTTTCTTT
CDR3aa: CGTAQPNTEAFF

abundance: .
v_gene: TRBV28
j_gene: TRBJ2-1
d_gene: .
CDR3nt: TGTGCCAGCAGTCGGTCAGCGGCGACCTACAATGAGCAGTTCTTC
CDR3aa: CASSRSAATYNEQFF

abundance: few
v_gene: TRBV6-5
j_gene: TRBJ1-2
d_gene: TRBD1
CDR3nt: TGTGCCAGCGGGACAGCCTATGGCTACACCTTC
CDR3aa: CASGTAYGYTF

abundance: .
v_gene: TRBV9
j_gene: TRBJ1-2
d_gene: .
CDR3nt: TGTGCCAGCAGCGTAGAAGGGGTTGGCTACACCTTC
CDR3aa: CASSVEGVGYTF

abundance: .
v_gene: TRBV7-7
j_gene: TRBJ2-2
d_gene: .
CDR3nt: TGTGCCAGCAGCCACCTGGGGACACCTAACACCGGGGAGCTGTTTTTT
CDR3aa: CASSHLGTPNTGELFF

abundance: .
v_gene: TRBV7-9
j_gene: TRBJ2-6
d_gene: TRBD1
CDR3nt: TGTGCCAGCAGCTTGGGACAGGCCGCCCCTGGGGCCAACGTCCTGACTTTC
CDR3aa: CASSLGQAAPGANVLTF

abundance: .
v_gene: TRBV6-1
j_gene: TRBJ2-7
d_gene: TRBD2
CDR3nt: TGTGCCAGCAGTGGCTTATTAGCGGGAGGACGGGGCGAGCAGTACTTC
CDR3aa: CASSGLLAGGRGEQYF

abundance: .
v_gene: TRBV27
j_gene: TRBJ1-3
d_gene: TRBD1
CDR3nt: TGTGCCAGCAGTTTATCTACGCCGGGACAGGGGGCTGGAAACACCATATATTTT
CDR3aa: CASSLSTPGQGAGNTIYF

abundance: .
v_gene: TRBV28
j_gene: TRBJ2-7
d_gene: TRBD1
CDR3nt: TGTGCCAGCAGTATCTCCGGGACAGGGGGCTACGAGCAGTACTTC
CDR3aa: CASSISGTGGYEQYF

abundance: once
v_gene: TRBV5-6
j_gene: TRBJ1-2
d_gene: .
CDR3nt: TGTGCCAGCAGCTTGGTAGGCAGGGCAGACGGCTACACCTTC
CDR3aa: CASSLVGRADGYTF

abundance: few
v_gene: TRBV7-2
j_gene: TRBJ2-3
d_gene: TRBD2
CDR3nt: TGTGCCAGCAGCCCCGAACTAGCGGGGGCCCTCCGCCAGTATTTT
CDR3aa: CASSPELAGALRQYF

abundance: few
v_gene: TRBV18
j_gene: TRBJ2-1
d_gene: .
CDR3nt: TGTGCCAGCTCTTACCCCCCGGGTGCGGATGAGCAGTTCTTC
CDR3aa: CASSYPPGADEQFF

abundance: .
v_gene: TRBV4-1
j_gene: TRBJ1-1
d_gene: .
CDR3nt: TGCGCCAGCAGGGTAACAGGGAACACTGAAGCTTTCTTT
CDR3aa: CASRVTGNTEAFF

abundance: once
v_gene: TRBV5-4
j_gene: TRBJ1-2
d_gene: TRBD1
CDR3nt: TGTGCCAGCAGCTTGAGACAGGGGTTCTATGGCTACACCTTC
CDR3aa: CASSLRQGFYGYTF

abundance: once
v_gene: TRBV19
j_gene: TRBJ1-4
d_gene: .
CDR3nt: TGTGCCAGCCGAGGCGCGATAAATGAAAAACTGTTTTTT
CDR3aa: CASRGAINEKLFF

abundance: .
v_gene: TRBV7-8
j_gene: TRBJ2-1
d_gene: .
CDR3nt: TGTGCCAGCAGCGCCACTAGATACTTTAACAATGAGCAGTTCTTC
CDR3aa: CASSATRYFNNEQFF

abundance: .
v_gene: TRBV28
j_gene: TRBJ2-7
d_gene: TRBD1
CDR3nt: TGTGCCAGCAGTTTAATGAACAGGGGTTGGTCCTACGAGCAGTACTTC
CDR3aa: CASSLMNRGWSYEQYF

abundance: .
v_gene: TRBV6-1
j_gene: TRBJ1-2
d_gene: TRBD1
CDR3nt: TGTGCCAGCAGTATAAGGCCGACAGGGAGTGGCTACACCTTC
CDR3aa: CASSIRPTGSGYTF

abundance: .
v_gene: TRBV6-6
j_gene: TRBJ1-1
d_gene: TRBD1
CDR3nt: TGTGCCAGCAGTGTCACAGGGGAGAACACTGAAGCTTTCTTT
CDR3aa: CASSVTGENTEAFF

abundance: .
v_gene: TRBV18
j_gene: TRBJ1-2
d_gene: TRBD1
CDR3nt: TGTGCCAGCTCGGTGCGACAGGGTGAGGGCTACACCTTC
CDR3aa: CASSVRQGEGYTF

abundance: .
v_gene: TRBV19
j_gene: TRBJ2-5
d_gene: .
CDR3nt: TGTGCCAGTAGTTTGGGGGCCCAAGAGACCCAGTACTTC
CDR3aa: CASSLGAQETQYF

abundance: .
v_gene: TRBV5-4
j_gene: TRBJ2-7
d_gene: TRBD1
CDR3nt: TGTGCCAGCAGCCCACACCGGACAGGGGGCCTCCACGAGCAGTACTTC
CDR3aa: CASSPHRTGGLHEQYF

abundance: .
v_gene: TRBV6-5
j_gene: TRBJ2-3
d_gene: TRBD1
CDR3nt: TGTGCCAGCAACGTACAGGGGGCAGATACGCAGTATTTT
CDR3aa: CASNVQGADTQYF

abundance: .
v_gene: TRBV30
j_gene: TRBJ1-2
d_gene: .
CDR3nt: TGTGCCTGGAGTGTAAGGGGGTTGGATGGCTACACCTTC
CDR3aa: CAWSVRGLDGYTF

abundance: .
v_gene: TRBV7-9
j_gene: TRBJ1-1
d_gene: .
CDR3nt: TGTGCCAGCAGCTTAGAGGGGTATTGGGCTTTCTTT
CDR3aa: CASSLEGYWAFF

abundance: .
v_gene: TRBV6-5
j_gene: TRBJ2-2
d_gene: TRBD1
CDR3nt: TGTGCCAGCAGGACCGGGACAGGGGTTGCCGGGGAGCTGTTTTTT
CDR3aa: CASRTGTGVAGELFF

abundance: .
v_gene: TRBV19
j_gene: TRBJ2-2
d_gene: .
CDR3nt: TGTGCCACCTTTGATCGGGGTGGAGCCGGGGAGCTGTTTTTT
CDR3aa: CATFDRGGAGELFF

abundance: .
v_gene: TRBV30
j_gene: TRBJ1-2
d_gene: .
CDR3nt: TGTGCCTGGAGAATCCTAAGGGCAGGGGTGAACTATGGCTACACCTTC
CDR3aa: CAWRILRAGVNYGYTF

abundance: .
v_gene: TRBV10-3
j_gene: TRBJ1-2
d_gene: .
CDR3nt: TGTGCCATCAGTGATGAGGATCTCTATGGCTACACCTTC
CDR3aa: CAISDEDLYGYTF

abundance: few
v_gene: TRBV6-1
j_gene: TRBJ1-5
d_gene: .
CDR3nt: TGTGCCAGCAGGAGGGACACCCGGAGCAATCAGCCCCAGCATTTT
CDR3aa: CASRRDTRSNQPQHF

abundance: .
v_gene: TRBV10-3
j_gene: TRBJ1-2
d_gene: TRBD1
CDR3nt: TGTGCCATCAGTGAGTCAGGACAGGGGGTTCGTAGCACCTTC
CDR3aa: CAISESGQGVRSTF

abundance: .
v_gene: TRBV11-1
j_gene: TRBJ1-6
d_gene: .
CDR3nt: TGTGCCAGCAGCCTCCCTGGGGCTGATTCACCCCTCCACTTT
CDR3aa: CASSLPGADSPLHF

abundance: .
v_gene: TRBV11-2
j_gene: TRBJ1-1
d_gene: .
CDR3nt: TGTGCCAGCAGCTTAGTAACAGGACGAGCTTTCTTT
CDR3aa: CASSLVTGRAFF

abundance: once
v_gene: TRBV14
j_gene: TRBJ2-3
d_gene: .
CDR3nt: TGTGCCAGCAGCCGTCTTAGAACAGATACGCAGTATTTT
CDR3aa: CASSRLRTDTQYF

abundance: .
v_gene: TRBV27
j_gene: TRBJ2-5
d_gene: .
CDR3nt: TGTGCCAGCAGTGGTCCAGGGCCCCGGGAGACCCAGTACTTC
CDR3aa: CASSGPGPRETQYF

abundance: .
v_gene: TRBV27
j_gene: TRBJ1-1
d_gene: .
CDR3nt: TGTGCCAGCAGTTTAAGGGGGGGGAGAGCGACGGCTTTCTTT
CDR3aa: CASSLRGGRATAFF

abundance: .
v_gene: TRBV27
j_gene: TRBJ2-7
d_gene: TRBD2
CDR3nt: TGTGCCAGCAAAGTAAGCGCGGGAGGGCCCTACGAGCAGTACTTC
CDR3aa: CASKVSAGGPYEQYF

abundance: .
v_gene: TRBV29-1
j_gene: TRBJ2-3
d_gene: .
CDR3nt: TGCAGCGTTGAATGGGGGTGGGCAGGGGAAACAGATACGCAGTATTTT
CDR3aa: CSVEWGWAGETDTQYF

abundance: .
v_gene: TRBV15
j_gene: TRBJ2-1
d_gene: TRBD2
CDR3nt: TGTGCCACCAGCAGAGAAACTAGCGGGAGCTACAATGAGCAGTTCTTC
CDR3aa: CATSRETSGSYNEQFF

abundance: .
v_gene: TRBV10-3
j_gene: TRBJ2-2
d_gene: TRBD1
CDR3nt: TGTGCCATCAGGGAAGCCAACAGGGGTGTCACCGGGGAGCTGTTTTTT
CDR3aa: CAIREANRGVTGELFF

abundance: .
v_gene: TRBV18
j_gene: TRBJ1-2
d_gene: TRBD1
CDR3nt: TGTGCCAGCTCACAAAACCGGGACAGGGCAATTTGCACCTTC
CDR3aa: CASSQNRDRAICTF

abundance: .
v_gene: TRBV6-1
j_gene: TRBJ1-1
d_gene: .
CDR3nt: TGTGCCAGCAGTGAGGGCCCGAACTCCGAAGCTTTCTTT
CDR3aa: CASSEGPNSEAFF

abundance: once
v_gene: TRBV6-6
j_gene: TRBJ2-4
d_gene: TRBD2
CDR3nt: TGTGCCAGCAGTCCCTTGGCGGGAGAGGGCATTCAGTACTTC
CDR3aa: CASSPLAGEGIQYF

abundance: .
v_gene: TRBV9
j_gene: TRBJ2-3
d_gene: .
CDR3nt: TGTGCCAGCAACCCCGACAGCACCTTTTCATATACGCAGTATTTT
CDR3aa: CASNPDSTFSYTQYF

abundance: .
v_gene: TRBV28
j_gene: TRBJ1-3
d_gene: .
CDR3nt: TGTGCCAGCAGGCTACTCATCTCTGGAAACACCATATATTTT
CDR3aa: CASRLLISGNTIYF

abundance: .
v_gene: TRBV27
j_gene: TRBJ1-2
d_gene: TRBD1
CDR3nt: TGTGCCAGCAGTTCCCGGACAGGGGGCCTGGGGGGCTACACCTTC
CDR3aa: CASSSRTGGLGGYTF

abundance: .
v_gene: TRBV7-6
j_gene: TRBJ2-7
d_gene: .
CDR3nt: TGTGCCAGCAGCCCCCGATGGCGAGCGGCCCGGGGCGAGCAGTACTTC
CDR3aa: CASSPRWRAARGEQYF

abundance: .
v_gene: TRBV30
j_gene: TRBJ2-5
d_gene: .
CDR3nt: TGTGCCTGGAGTATGCTCCGGAGTTTTGGAGAGACCCAGTACTTC
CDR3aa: CAWSMLRSFGETQYF

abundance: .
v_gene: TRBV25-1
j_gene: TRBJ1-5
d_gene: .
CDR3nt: TGTGCCAGCAGTGAATCAACAGGAGATAATCAGCCCCAGCATTTT
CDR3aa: CASSESTGDNQPQHF